Listed here is a single T cell receptor (beta chain). The target antigen is unknown. These data belong to a study of chemoradiotherapy in HPV16-positive cancers. Study information: Functional T-cell assays on two HPV16-positive patients' cells defined candidate HPV-specific clones and common TCR motifs.

The CDR3 runs to 14 residues. Trimming pared 4 bases from V and 0 bases from J, leaving 8 bases between. Germline CDR1 reads LNHNV; CDR2 reads YYDKDF (reference sequence). Sequencing was performed with immunoSEQ multiplex PCR; in TCRdb, only in-frame clones are kept and a portion is missing. The data hold 6,000 to 8,000 clones, with about 80% observed a single time. General study results and limits: During treatment, candidate HPV-specific clones and E7-related motifs expanded in tumor.

This specimen was taken from a patient who underwent chemoradiotherapy. The TCR sequence derives from a human donor with HPV-associated anogenital cancer. The J gene is TRBJ2-3, the V gene TRBV15; either TRBD1 or TRBD2 may supply D (5 bases each). The CDR3 is CATSTRDSTDTQYF. CDR3 DNA: TGTGCCACCAGCACACGGGACAGCACAGATACGCAGTATTTT.